One and the same sample provided the 14 T cell receptor beta chains below, sequenced in a study of T cell repertoires in cytomegalovirus infection. The antigens of these receptors remain unknown. TCRdb passed the reads through MiXCR, listing each CDR3 protein once. This sample has about 770,000 distinct CDR3 sequences, with 25% to 35% found just once. Specimen: cultured CD8+ T cells from PBMCs, collected from culture after CMV antigen stimulation. The receptor source for this set is a human donor in good health (CMV status not recorded). Some clones in this sample may be carry-over from other donors' samples.

The V and J genes are TRBV2 and TRBJ2-3, with 8 bases matching TRBD2. Germline V gene data show CDR1 as SNHLY and CDR2 as FYNNEI. The CDR3 has 13 residues. The ends lost 11 bases at V and 1 base at J; junction bases unmatched: 5. The CDR3 DNA sequence: TGTGCCCCAACGGGGGGGCGCACAGATACGCAGTATTTT. Its protein is CAPTGGRTDTQYF. The full variable domain, rest sourced from reference TRBV2 and TRBJ2-3, is EPEVTQTPSHQVTQMGQEVILRCVPISNHLYFYWYRQILGQKVEFLVSFYNNEISEKSEIFDDQFSVERPDGSNFTLKIRSTKLEDSAMYFCAPTGGRTDTQYFGPGTRLTVL.

The chain has TRBV4-1 and TRBJ2-3, with 8 bases fitting TRBD1. The CDR3 contains 14 residues. The germline gives CDR1 MGHRA, CDR2 YSYEKL. J lost 4 bases, V lost 4 bases, and 4 bases had no gene match. The CDR3 here is CASSPRGLPDTQYF. CDR3 coding DNA: TGCGCCAGCAGCCCCAGGGGGCTCCCAGATACGCAGTATTTT.

The chain has TRBV5-5 and TRBJ2-7; 7 positions agree with TRBD1. Germline loops: CDR1 SGHKS, CDR2 YYEKEE (reference sequence). The J segment lost 2 bases and the V segment lost 1 base, leaving 6 bases of the junction unmatched. CDR3 length: 15 amino acids. The CDR3: CASSLTGAQTYEQYV. As DNA, the CDR3 is TGTGCCAGCAGCTTGACAGGGGCTCAAACCTACGAGCAGTACGTC.

There are a few counts of this clonotype. The chain joins TRBV27 to TRBJ1-2; D not resolved. The V gene lost 6 bases and the J gene lost 5 bases, with 16 bases spanning the gap. There are 14 residues in the CDR3. The germline V gene encodes CDR1 MNHEY and CDR2 SMNVEV (reference sequence). CDR3 sequence reads: CASRFGTERYGYTF. CDR3 in DNA: TGTGCCAGCAGGTTTGGTACAGAAAGATATGGCTACACCTTC.

This clonotype showed up just a few times. V gene TRBV4-1 combines with J gene TRBJ1-1; D uncertain. V lost 1 base to trimming and J lost 4 bases, with 10 bases between them. There are 14 residues in the CDR3. Germline-derived CDR1 and CDR2 are MGHRA and YSYEKL. The CDR3 spells CASSQAAVGTEAFF. DNA of the CDR3: TGCGCCAGCAGCCAAGCGGCGGTGGGCACTGAAGCTTTCTTT.

The chain links TRBV27 to TRBJ1-6, with unresolved D. The CDR3 is 13 amino acids. The germline V gene encodes CDR1 MNHEY and CDR2 SMNVEV (reference sequence). V lost 0 bases, J lost 7 bases, and 4 bases lay in between. In DNA form, the CDR3 reads TGTGCCAGCAGTTTATCGGAAAATTCACCCCTCCACTTT. It encodes CASSLSENSPLHF.

The table lists this clonotype with many counts. This sequence joins TRBV12-3 or TRBV12-4 and TRBJ2-7; D possibly corresponds to TRBD1 (5 bases). The CDR3 runs to 12 residues. Trimming removed 6 bases at V and 3 bases at J, with 9 bases between. The CDR3 DNA reads as TGTGCCAGCAGCCCCGACAGCTACGAGCAGTACGTC. Its translation: CASSPDSYEQYV.

The V and J genes are TRBV4-2 and TRBJ1-2, with a tentative D call TRBD1 (5 bases). There are 16 residues in the CDR3. CDR1 is LGHNA and CDR2 is YNFKEQ in the germline V gene. V was clipped by 0 bases and J by 1 base, with 12 bases between them. The DNA of the CDR3 is TGTGCCAGCAGCCAAGATGGGGGTATCGATAACTATGGCTACACCTTC. As protein: CASSQDGGIDNYGYTF.

This clonotype was counted a few times. The chain is built from TRBV20-1 and TRBJ1-2, with D maybe TRBD1 (5 bases). The CDR3 runs 13 residues. In germline, CDR1 is DFQATT, CDR2 SNEGSKA (reference sequence). The V end was cut by 4 bases, the J end by 2 bases, with 11 bases between. DNA for the CDR3: TGCAGTGCTACCCCGGCAGGGAACTATGGCTACACCTTC. Translation gives CSATPAGNYGYTF.

This clonotype appeared many times. The chain has TRBV7-6 and TRBJ2-1; 7 positions agree with TRBD1. Unmatched junction bases numbered 10, after V lost 1 base and J lost 10 bases. CDR1 and CDR2 from the germline V gene are SGHVS and FNYEAQ. The CDR3 is made up of 15 amino acids. The CDR3 region is CASSLDVGQPGEQFF. CDR3 coding DNA: TGTGCCAGCAGCTTAGATGTGGGACAGCCCGGGGAGCAGTTCTTC.

The V gene is TRBV13, the J gene TRBJ2-1; D is tentatively TRBD1 or TRBD2 (6 bases each). The CDR3 totals 18 residues. The V gene's germline CDR1 is PRHDT and CDR2 FYEKMQ (reference sequence). V was trimmed by 5 bases and J by 5 bases, leaving 25 bases between them. The CDR3 protein is CASSRVVRGQIMDNEQFF. The CDR3 nucleotides are TGTGCCAGCAGCCGAGTGGTACGGGGGCAGATAATGGACAATGAGCAGTTCTTC.

This clonotype appeared a few times. The CDR3 DNA reads as TGTGCCACCAGTGATCCGTTCGGGGGTCGGGAGACCCAGTACTTC. The encoded protein is CATSDPFGGRETQYF. J is TRBJ2-5 and V is TRBV24-1; tentative D call: TRBD2 (6 bases). This CDR3 is 15 amino acids long. The germline V and J ends were trimmed by 3 bases and 5 bases, with 15 bases remaining between them. Per the germline V gene, CDR1 is KGHDR and CDR2 is SFDVKD.

This clonotype appeared a single time. The J gene is TRBJ2-1, the V gene TRBV5-1; 11 bases are a match to TRBD1. The length of the CDR3 is 17 residues. The germline gives CDR1 SGHRS, CDR2 YFSETQ. Trimming cost V 2 bases and J 5 bases; bases outside gene matches: 9. The CDR3 nucleotides are TGCGCCAGCAGCTTTGCCGGGACAGGGGGACAAAACAATGAGCAGTTCTTC. Its protein is CASSFAGTGGQNNEQFF.

This clonotype has just a few counts. The chain is built from TRBV7-2 and TRBJ1-4; 8 nucleotides agree with TRBD1. Per germline, CDR1 SGHTA and CDR2 FQGNSA. This CDR3 spans 15 amino acids. J gave up 3 bases and V 1 base, and 1 base lay outside the gene matches. This CDR3 is CASSLVGQANEKLFF. The CDR3 nucleotides are TGTGCCAGCAGCTTAGTGGGACAGGCTAATGAAAAACTGTTTTTT.